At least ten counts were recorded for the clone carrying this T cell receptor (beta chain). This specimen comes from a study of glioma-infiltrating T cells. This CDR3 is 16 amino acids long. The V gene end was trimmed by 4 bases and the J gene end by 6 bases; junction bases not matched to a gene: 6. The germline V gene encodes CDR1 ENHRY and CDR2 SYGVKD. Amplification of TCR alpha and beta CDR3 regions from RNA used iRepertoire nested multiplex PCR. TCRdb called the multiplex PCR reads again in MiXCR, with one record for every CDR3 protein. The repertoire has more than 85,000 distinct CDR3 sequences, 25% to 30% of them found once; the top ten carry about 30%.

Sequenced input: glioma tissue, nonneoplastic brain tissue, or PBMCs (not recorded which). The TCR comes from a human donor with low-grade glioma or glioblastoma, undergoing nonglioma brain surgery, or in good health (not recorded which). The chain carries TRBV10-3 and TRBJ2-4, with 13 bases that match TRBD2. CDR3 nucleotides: TGTGCCATCAGTGGACTAGCGGGAGGAGTTAGAAACATTCAGTACTTC. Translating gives CAISGLAGGVRNIQYF.